The sequence of this T cell receptor (delta chain) was determined in a study of Vδ1+ human thymocytes. RNA was extracted from the cells and then reverse transcribed. The CDR3 regions were amplified by multiplex PCR from V-gene primers to a constant-region primer. TCRdb re-processed the multiplex PCR reads using CATT. The sample records some 73,000 delta-chain clones, around 32% being singletons. Turning to this clone: Its antigen is still unknown.

General study findings and limits: In the thymus, TRG and TRD repertoires looked highly polyclonal with Gaussian CDR3 lengths. Despite high sort purity, roughly 20% of thymic T cell receptor delta sequences were Vdelta2. TRG sequences recurred across donors, whereas TRD sequences stayed essentially private.

The CDR3 is made up of 18 amino acids. CDR1 is TSWWSYY, CDR2 QGS, per germline. J gave up 0 bases and V 4 bases, and 14 bases lay outside the gene matches. The chain links TRDV1 to TRDJ1, with TRDD3 matching over 7 bases. Input material: Vdelta1+ gamma-delta thymocytes from the thymus. Subset indicated: FACS-sorted CD3+ TCRalphabeta- TCRVdelta1+ TCRVdelta2- thymocytes. The TCR sequence derives from a boy under three years old who had congenital heart surgery. Here the CDR3 reads CALGVPLPTGGYTDKLIF. CDR3 in DNA: TGTGCTCTTGGGGTACCTCTCCCTACGGGGGGATACACCGATAAACTCATCTTT.